This T cell receptor (beta chain) was recovered during a study of OX40 agonist ivuxolimab in advanced cancers. After removal of 3 bases from V and 2 bases from J, the junction contained 10 bases not matched to a gene. This CDR3 is 16 amino acids long. The V gene's germline CDR1 is SNHLY and CDR2 FYNNEI. The method was immunoSEQ multiplex PCR; TCRdb's version includes in-frame clones alone and lacks a portion of them. The sample has about 43,000 clones, 86% seen once. The receptor's source is an adult with an advanced solid tumor such as melanoma, head and neck, liver or kidney cancer. Specimen: CD4+ or CD8+ T cells sorted from blood, collected in a trial of the OX40 agonist ivuxolimab. This chain uses TRBV2 with TRBJ2-7; 7 positions agree with TRBD2. DNA of the CDR3: TGTGCCAGCAGTGAGTCTAGGGCTAGCGGAACCTACGAGCAGTACTTC. This codes for CASSESRASGTYEQYF.